This TCR beta chain was identified in a study of CD4 T cells in relation to SARS-CoV-2 and coronaviruses. Unexposed donor CD4+ T cells date from 2011-2018, before the COVID-19 pandemic. CD4+ T cells were isolated from the cells after about ten days of culture. In the case of this clone: Its matching antigen is unknown.

Measured with immunoSEQ multiplex PCR; TCRdb has only the in-frame clones, and not every one. Of some 30,000 clones in the sample, about 76% were seen once. The TCR comes from a human donor in good health. The sequenced material came from CD4+ T cells from PBMCs, cultured in vitro.

Here the CDR3 reads CASSLGFGREYAEQYF. The CDR3 bases are TGTGCCAGCAGCTTAGGGTTCGGCAGGGAGTATGCCGAGCAGTACTTC. The V call is TRBV7-2, the J call TRBJ2-7; D is possibly TRBD1 or TRBD2 (5 bases each). Germline-derived CDR1 and CDR2 are SGHTA and FQGNSA. V lost 1 base, J lost 6 bases, and 19 bases lay in between. The length of the CDR3 is 16 residues.